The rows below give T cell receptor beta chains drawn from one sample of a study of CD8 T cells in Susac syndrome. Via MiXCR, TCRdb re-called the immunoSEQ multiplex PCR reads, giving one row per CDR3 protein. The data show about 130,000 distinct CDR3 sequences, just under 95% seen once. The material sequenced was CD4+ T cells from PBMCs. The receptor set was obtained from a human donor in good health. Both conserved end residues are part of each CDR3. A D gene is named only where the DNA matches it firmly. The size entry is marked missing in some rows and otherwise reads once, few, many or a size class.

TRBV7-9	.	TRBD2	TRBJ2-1	TGTGCCAGCAGCTTAAACTTCGGGACTAGCGGGACTCACAATGAGCAGTTCTTC	CASSLNFGTSGTHNEQFF
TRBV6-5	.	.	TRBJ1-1	TGTGCCAGCAGTTCCGGACTTCTAAAGAACACTGAAGCTTTCTTT	CASSSGLLKNTEAFF
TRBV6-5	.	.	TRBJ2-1	TGTGCCAGCAGTTACGCCTCGAGCTCCTACAATGAGCAGTTCTTC	CASSYASSSYNEQFF
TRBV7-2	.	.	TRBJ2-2	TGTGCCAGCAGCTCCCTGGCCGACTACCCCCCCACCGGGGAGCTGTTTTTT	CASSSLADYPPTGELFF
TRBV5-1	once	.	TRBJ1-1	TGCGCCAGCAGCCAAGGAGTTCGGGGTACTGAAGCTTTCTTT	CASSQGVRGTEAFF
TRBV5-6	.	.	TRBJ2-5	TGTGCCAGCAGCTTGGCCCAGGTGGAGACCCAGTACTTC	CASSLAQVETQYF
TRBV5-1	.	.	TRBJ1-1	TGCGCCAGCAGCTTAAGTCCCGGTGCGAACACTGAAGCTTTCTTT	CASSLSPGANTEAFF
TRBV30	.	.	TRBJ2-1	TGTGCCTGGAGTGTACGAGGGAGTCCCTACAATGAGCAGTTCTTC	CAWSVRGSPYNEQFF
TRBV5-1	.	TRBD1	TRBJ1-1	TGCGCCAGCAGACTTGGGACAGCCGAGGATGACACTGAAGCTTTCTTT	CASRLGTAEDDTEAFF
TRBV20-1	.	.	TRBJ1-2	TGCAGTGCTAGAGATCTAACAGGCTACACCTTC	CSARDLTGYTF
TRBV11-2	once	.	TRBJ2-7	TGTGCCAGCAGCTTAGGGCCAGACAGCTCCTACGAGCAGTACTTC	CASSLGPDSSYEQYF
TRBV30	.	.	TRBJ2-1	TGTGCCTGGAGTGTACGAAGTCTCGAGGGGGACAATGAGCAGTTCTTC	CAWSVRSLEGDNEQFF
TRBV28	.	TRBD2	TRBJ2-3	TGTGCCAGCAGTCTGACTAGCGGGTTCACAGATACGCAGTATTTT	CASSLTSGFTDTQYF
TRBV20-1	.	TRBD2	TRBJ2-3	TGCAGTGCCCAGCTTAGCGGGAGCGCGACAGATACGCAGTATTTT	CSAQLSGSATDTQYF
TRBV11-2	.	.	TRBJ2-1	TGTGCCAGCAGCTTAAGGAGGGGCAGGGGCTCCTACAATGAGCAGTTCTTC	CASSLRRGRGSYNEQFF
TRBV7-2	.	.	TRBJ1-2	TGTGCCAGCAGCCAGATTAACTATGGCTACACCTTC	CASSQINYGYTF
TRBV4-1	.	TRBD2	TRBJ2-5	TGCGCCAGCAACCAGACTAGCGGGAGGACCTTCCAAGAGACCCAGTACTTC	CASNQTSGRTFQETQYF
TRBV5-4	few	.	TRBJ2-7	TGTGCCAGCAGCTCCTCGGGAGTTGGAGACGAGCAGTACTTC	CASSSSGVGDEQYF
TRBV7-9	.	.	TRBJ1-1	TGTGCCAGCAGCTCCCCCCCAGGGCATTTAAACACTGAAGCTTTCTTT	CASSSPPGHLNTEAFF
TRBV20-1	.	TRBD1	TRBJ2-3	TGCAGTGCGGCCGGGACAGGGAGCACAGATACGCAGTATTTT	CSAAGTGSTDTQYF
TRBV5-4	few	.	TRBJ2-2	TGTGCCAGCAGCCCGGGACAGAACACCGGGGAGCTGTTTTTT	CASSPGQNTGELFF
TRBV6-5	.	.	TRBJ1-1	TGTGCCAGCAGTTACTCCCTGGGAAGGGGAAATCAAGCTTTCTTT	CASSYSLGRGNQAFF
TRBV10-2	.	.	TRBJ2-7	TGCGCCAGCAGTGATCCTTTCCGGGACAAGGCCTCCTACGAGCAGTACTTC	CASSDPFRDKASYEQYF
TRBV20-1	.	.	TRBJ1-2	TGCAGTGCTCGACGTTCGGCACAGGGCGACGGCTACACCTTC	CSARRSAQGDGYTF
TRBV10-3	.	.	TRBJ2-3	TGTGCCGCCGGGGAGGGGGATTCCACAGATACGCAGTATTTT	CAAGEGDSTDTQYF
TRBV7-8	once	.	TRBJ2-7	TGTGCCAGCAGCTCCCAGGCTAGCATGAGGTACTTC	CASSSQASMRYF
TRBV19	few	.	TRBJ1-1	TGTGCCAGTTCACGGAACACTGAAGCTTTCTTT	CASSRNTEAFF
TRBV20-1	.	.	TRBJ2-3	TGCAGTGCTACCCCCGTACCAGATACGCAGTATTTT	CSATPVPDTQYF
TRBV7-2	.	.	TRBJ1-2	TGTGCCAGCAGCTTAGCCACCCCACCCGGCTACACCTTC	CASSLATPPGYTF
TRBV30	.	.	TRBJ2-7	TGTGCCTGGAGTACGGCAGTCTCCACGAGGTACTTC	CAWSTAVSTRYF
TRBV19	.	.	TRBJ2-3	TGTGCCAGTAGAACGTCCGGGAGCCCGGATACGCAGTATTTT	CASRTSGSPDTQYF
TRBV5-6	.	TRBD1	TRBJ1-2	TGTGCCAGCAGCTTGAATACAGGGGGCGCATCTAACTATGGCTACACCTTC	CASSLNTGGASNYGYTF
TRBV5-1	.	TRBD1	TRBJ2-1	TGCGCCAGCAGCTTTTCGGGACAGGGATCCAATGAGCAGTTCTTC	CASSFSGQGSNEQFF
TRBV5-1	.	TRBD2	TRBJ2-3	TGCGCCAGCAGCTTAACCGGACTAGCGGGAGGGCACCCAGATACGCAGTATTTT	CASSLTGLAGGHPDTQYF
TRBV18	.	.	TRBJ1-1	TGTGCCAGCTCACCACGGTCAGGGCCCGAAGCTTTCTTT	CASSPRSGPEAFF
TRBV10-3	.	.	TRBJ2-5	TGTGCCATCAGTGAGGGGGCCGCGATCCAAGAGACCCAGTACTTC	CAISEGAAIQETQYF
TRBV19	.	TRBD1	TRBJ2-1	TGTGCCAGTAGTAGCGGACAGGGACGTTACAATGAGCAGTTCTTC	CASSSGQGRYNEQFF
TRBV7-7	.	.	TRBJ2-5	TGTGCTAGCAGCCCCGCTGGGGCCGAGACCCAGTACTTC	CASSPAGAETQYF
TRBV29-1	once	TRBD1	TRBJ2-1	TGCAGCGTCTCCGGGACAGATCAATGGGAGCAGTTCTTC	CSVSGTDQWEQFF
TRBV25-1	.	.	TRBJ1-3	TGTGCCAGCAGTAGCCGGGACGGTGGCACCATATATTTT	CASSSRDGGTIYF
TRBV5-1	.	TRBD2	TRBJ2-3	TGCGCCAGCAGCTTGGGGACTAGCGGGAGTTTAGGAGCAGATACGCAGTATTTT	CASSLGTSGSLGADTQYF
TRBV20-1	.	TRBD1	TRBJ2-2	TGCAGTGCCCACAGGGGAAACACCGGGGAGCTGTTTTTT	CSAHRGNTGELFF
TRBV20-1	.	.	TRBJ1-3	TGCAGTGCTGCAACGGGGCAGGGGCTCTCTGGAAACACCATATATTTT	CSAATGQGLSGNTIYF
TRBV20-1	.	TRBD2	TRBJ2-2	TGCAGTGCCGAGCGGGAGGGTGCCACCGGGGAGCTGTTTTTT	CSAEREGATGELFF
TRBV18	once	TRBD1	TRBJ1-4	TGTGCCAGCTCAGCCCGACAGGGGACCGAAAAACTGTTTTTT	CASSARQGTEKLFF
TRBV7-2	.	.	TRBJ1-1	TGTGCCAGCAGCTTAGATTTAGGGGCGAGCACTGAAGCTTTCTTT	CASSLDLGASTEAFF
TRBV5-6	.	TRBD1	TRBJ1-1	TGTGCCAGCAGCTTGGTGGACAGGCGGAACACTGAAGCTTTCTTT	CASSLVDRRNTEAFF
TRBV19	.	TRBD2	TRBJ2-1	TGTGCCAGTAGTATGGGACTAGCGGGGACGTACAATGAGCAGTTCTTC	CASSMGLAGTYNEQFF
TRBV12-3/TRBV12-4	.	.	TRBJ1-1	TGTGCCAGCAGCCAAGTCCCCCTTTCGGCTGAAGCTTTCTTT	CASSQVPLSAEAFF
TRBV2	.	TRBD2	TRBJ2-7	TGTGCCAGCAGTTTGACGGGAGGCGAGCAGTACTTC	CASSLTGGEQYF
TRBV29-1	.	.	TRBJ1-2	TGCAGCGTATGGACGGGGCTCGACTATGGCTACACCTTC	CSVWTGLDYGYTF
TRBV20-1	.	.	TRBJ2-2	TGCAGTGCTAGGGCCCGGGCGGGATTCAACACCGGGGAGCTGTTTTTT	CSARARAGFNTGELFF
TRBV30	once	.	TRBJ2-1	TGTGCCTGGAGGACTAGTTCCGCGAGCTCCTACAATGAGCAGTTCTTC	CAWRTSSASSYNEQFF